The T cell receptor beta chain described here comes from a study of blood T cell repertoires in COVID-19. As for the study in general: The analysed material was cDNA or gDNA that came from T cells, B-cell-depleted T cells, or PBMCs.

Across about 22 US areas, participants ranged in age from about 18 to 100 years. Assignments of participants to cohorts depended upon their own reported clinical history. Repertoires were generated with immunoSEQ multiplex PCR, while TCRdb's copy carries only in-frame clones and drops some. The data show 300,000 to 400,000 clones, 65% to 90% seen once. This receptor was identified in a woman aged 40 to 49 with acute COVID-19. Material: PBMCs or T cells enriched from blood (not recorded which).

The CDR3 DNA is TGTGCCAGCAGCCGGACAGCAGAAGAATACAATGAGCAGTTCTTC. Translating it yields CASSRTAEEYNEQFF. The chain uses TRBV3-1 (or the pseudogene TRBV3-2) and TRBJ2-1; D may be TRBD1 (6 bases). CDR1 is LGHDT, CDR2 YNNKEL, per germline (reference sequence). Trimming took 4 bases from V and 4 from J, leaving 14 bases between them. This CDR3 spans 15 amino acids.